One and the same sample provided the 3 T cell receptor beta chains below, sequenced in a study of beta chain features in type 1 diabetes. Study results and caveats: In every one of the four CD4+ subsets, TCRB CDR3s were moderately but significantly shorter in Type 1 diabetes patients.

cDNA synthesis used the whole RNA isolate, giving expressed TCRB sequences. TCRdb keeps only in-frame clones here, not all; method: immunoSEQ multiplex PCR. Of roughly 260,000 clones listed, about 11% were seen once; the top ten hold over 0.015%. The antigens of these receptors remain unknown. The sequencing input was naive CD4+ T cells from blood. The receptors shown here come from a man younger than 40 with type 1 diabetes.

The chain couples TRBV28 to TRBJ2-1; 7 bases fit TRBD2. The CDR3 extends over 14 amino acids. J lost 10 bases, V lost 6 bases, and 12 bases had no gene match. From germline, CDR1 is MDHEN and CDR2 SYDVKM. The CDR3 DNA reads TGTGCCAGCAGCCTGGGGGGGAATTATGGCGAGCAGTTCTTC. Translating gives CASSLGGNYGEQFF.

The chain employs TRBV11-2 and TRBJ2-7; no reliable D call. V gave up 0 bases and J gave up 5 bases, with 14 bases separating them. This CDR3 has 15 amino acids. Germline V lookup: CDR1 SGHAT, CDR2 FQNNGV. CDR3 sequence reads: CASSLDSIPNHEQYF. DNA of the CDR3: TGTGCCAGCAGCTTAGATAGCATCCCTAACCACGAGCAGTACTTC.

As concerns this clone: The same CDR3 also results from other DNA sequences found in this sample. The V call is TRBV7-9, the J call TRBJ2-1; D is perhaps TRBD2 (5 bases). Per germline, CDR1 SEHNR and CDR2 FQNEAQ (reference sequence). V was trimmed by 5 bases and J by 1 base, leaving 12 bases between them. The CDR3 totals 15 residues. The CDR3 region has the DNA TGTGCCAGCAGCCTCCGGGGATCGTCCTACAATGAGCAGTTCTTC. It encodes CASSLRGSSYNEQFF.